This is a list of T cell receptor beta chains from one sample in a study of blood T cells in healthy people across ages. Using its own MiXCR run on the 5' RACE reads, TCRdb lists one record per CDR3 protein. The table lists around 1.5 million distinct CDR3 sequences, about 40% of them singletons. Sequenced material: blood. The origin of the receptors is a woman under 30 in good health. Both conserved end residues are part of each CDR3. The D gene is left open where the match is weak. Size values are once, few and many counts, or a class for expanded clones, and some rows have none.

V gene: TRBV12-3/TRBV12-4
D gene: NA
J gene: TRBJ2-7
clone size: NA
CDR3 protein: CASSYRQRWGYNEQYF
CDR3 DNA: TGTGCCAGCAGTTATAGGCAAAGATGGGGATACAATGAGCAGTACTTC

V gene: TRBV20-1
D gene: TRBD1
J gene: TRBJ1-5
clone size: NA
CDR3 protein: CSLDRGTNQPQHF
CDR3 DNA: TGCAGTCTCGACAGGGGCACCAATCAGCCCCAGCATTTT

V gene: TRBV7-8
D gene: NA
J gene: TRBJ2-7
clone size: NA
CDR3 protein: CASSPVAGRHEQYF
CDR3 DNA: TGTGCCAGCAGCCCCGTAGCAGGGCGGCACGAGCAGTACTTC

V gene: TRBV7-9
D gene: NA
J gene: TRBJ1-1
clone size: many
CDR3 protein: CASSLAGISLGAFF
CDR3 DNA: TGTGCCAGCAGCTTAGCGGGGATTAGCTTAGGAGCTTTCTTT

V gene: TRBV7-2
D gene: NA
J gene: TRBJ2-1
clone size: NA
CDR3 protein: CASNKLVGGLGEQFF
CDR3 DNA: TGTGCCAGCAACAAACTAGTTGGAGGGCTCGGTGAGCAGTTCTTC

V gene: TRBV10-3
D gene: TRBD1
J gene: TRBJ2-7
clone size: few
CDR3 protein: CAISVAGTGYEQYF
CDR3 DNA: TGTGCCATCAGTGTTGCCGGGACAGGGTACGAGCAGTACTTC

V gene: TRBV10-3
D gene: NA
J gene: TRBJ2-1
clone size: few
CDR3 protein: CAIGFMNEQFF
CDR3 DNA: TGTGCCATCGGGTTTATGAATGAGCAGTTCTTC

V gene: TRBV7-9
D gene: NA
J gene: TRBJ1-2
clone size: NA
CDR3 protein: CASSPRSWDYGYTF
CDR3 DNA: TGTGCCAGCAGCCCCCGGTCCTGGGACTATGGCTACACCTTC

V gene: TRBV7-9
D gene: NA
J gene: TRBJ1-4
clone size: NA
CDR3 protein: CASSLDRRKKLFF
CDR3 DNA: TGTGCCAGCAGCTTAGACAGGAGGAAAAAACTGTTTTTT

V gene: TRBV6-1
D gene: TRBD1
J gene: TRBJ1-5
clone size: NA
CDR3 protein: CASSQGQLLYSNQPQHF
CDR3 DNA: TGTGCCAGCAGCCAGGGACAGCTACTATATAGCAATCAGCCCCAGCATTTT

V gene: TRBV7-3
D gene: TRBD1
J gene: TRBJ2-3
clone size: few
CDR3 protein: CASSGTGAQDTQYF
CDR3 DNA: TGTGCCAGCAGCGGGACAGGGGCACAGGATACGCAGTATTTT

V gene: TRBV27
D gene: TRBD1
J gene: TRBJ2-7
clone size: NA
CDR3 protein: CASSTGGVYEQYF
CDR3 DNA: TGTGCCAGCAGTACAGGGGGCGTCTACGAGCAGTACTTC

V gene: TRBV20-1
D gene: NA
J gene: TRBJ2-7
clone size: NA
CDR3 protein: CSARGDGTVGWEQYF
CDR3 DNA: TGCAGTGCTAGAGGTGATGGGACTGTGGGCTGGGAGCAGTACTTC

V gene: TRBV20-1
D gene: TRBD2
J gene: TRBJ2-5
clone size: once
CDR3 protein: CSAPKAGGPGDEQYF
CDR3 DNA: TGCAGTGCTCCCAAGGCGGGAGGGCCAGGGGATGAGCAGTACTTC

V gene: TRBV18
D gene: NA
J gene: TRBJ1-6
clone size: NA
CDR3 protein: CASSTTAGSDSPLHF
CDR3 DNA: TGTGCCAGCTCAACCACCGCAGGGTCGGACTCACCCCTCCACTTT

V gene: TRBV27
D gene: NA
J gene: TRBJ1-5
clone size: NA
CDR3 protein: CASSQRDGYQPQHF
CDR3 DNA: TGTGCCAGCAGTCAACGGGACGGATATCAGCCCCAGCATTTT

V gene: TRBV5-6
D gene: NA
J gene: TRBJ1-4
clone size: NA
CDR3 protein: CASSQWQTNEKLFF
CDR3 DNA: TGTGCCAGCAGCCAGTGGCAGACTAATGAAAAACTGTTTTTT

V gene: TRBV7-2
D gene: NA
J gene: TRBJ1-5
clone size: once
CDR3 protein: CASSYANSGGSNQPQHF
CDR3 DNA: TGTGCCAGCAGTTACGCCAATTCGGGGGGTAGCAATCAGCCCCAGCATTTT

V gene: TRBV5-1
D gene: TRBD2
J gene: TRBJ2-1
clone size: NA
CDR3 protein: CASSSTSGGSYNEQFF
CDR3 DNA: TGCGCCAGCAGCTCCACTAGCGGGGGCTCCTACAATGAGCAGTTCTTC

V gene: TRBV7-2
D gene: TRBD2
J gene: TRBJ2-7
clone size: NA
CDR3 protein: CASSWGGGTYEQYF
CDR3 DNA: TGTGCCAGCAGCTGGGGCGGGGGGACCTACGAGCAGTACTTC

V gene: TRBV20-1
D gene: TRBD1
J gene: TRBJ1-5
clone size: few
CDR3 protein: CSARPTGGSNQPQHF
CDR3 DNA: TGCAGTGCTAGACCGACAGGGGGTAGCAATCAGCCCCAGCATTTT

V gene: TRBV3-1
D gene: TRBD1
J gene: TRBJ1-5
clone size: NA
CDR3 protein: CASSQDPTGVGNQPQHF
CDR3 DNA: TGTGCCAGCAGCCAAGACCCGACAGGGGTCGGCAATCAGCCCCAGCATTTT

V gene: TRBV19
D gene: TRBD2
J gene: TRBJ2-1
clone size: few
CDR3 protein: CASRELAGVGNEQFF
CDR3 DNA: TGTGCCAGTAGGGAATTAGCGGGAGTGGGCAATGAGCAGTTCTTC

V gene: TRBV2
D gene: TRBD1
J gene: TRBJ2-7
clone size: once
CDR3 protein: CASSEAGTGSYNEQYF
CDR3 DNA: TGTGCCAGCAGTGAAGCCGGGACAGGTAGCTACAATGAGCAGTACTTC

V gene: TRBV20-1
D gene: NA
J gene: TRBJ1-5
clone size: few
CDR3 protein: CSLTTGSNQPQHF
CDR3 DNA: TGCAGTCTTACAACAGGGAGCAATCAGCCCCAGCATTTT

V gene: TRBV20-1
D gene: NA
J gene: TRBJ2-1
clone size: few
CDR3 protein: CSASISQGFEQFF
CDR3 DNA: TGCAGTGCTAGTATCTCGCAAGGTTTTGAGCAGTTCTTC

V gene: TRBV20-1
D gene: NA
J gene: TRBJ2-3
clone size: once
CDR3 protein: CSAKGAVDTQYF
CDR3 DNA: TGCAGTGCTAAAGGCGCGGTGGATACGCAGTATTTT

V gene: TRBV5-1
D gene: NA
J gene: TRBJ2-3
clone size: few
CDR3 protein: CASSLGTRSTDTQYF
CDR3 DNA: TGCGCCAGCAGCTTGGGGACACGTAGCACAGATACGCAGTATTTT

V gene: TRBV25-1
D gene: NA
J gene: TRBJ2-1
clone size: NA
CDR3 protein: CASSRGAVNEQFF
CDR3 DNA: TGTGCCAGCAGTCGAGGGGCGGTAAATGAGCAGTTCTTC

V gene: TRBV6-1
D gene: TRBD1
J gene: TRBJ2-7
clone size: NA
CDR3 protein: CASKIPGQGSGEQYF
CDR3 DNA: TGTGCCAGCAAAATCCCGGGACAGGGTTCTGGCGAGCAGTACTTC

V gene: TRBV9
D gene: NA
J gene: TRBJ2-6
clone size: few
CDR3 protein: CASSVSGGISGANVLTF
CDR3 DNA: TGTGCCAGCAGCGTAAGTGGAGGAATCTCTGGGGCCAACGTCCTGACTTTC

V gene: TRBV12-3/TRBV12-4
D gene: TRBD1
J gene: TRBJ2-7
clone size: NA
CDR3 protein: CATQGQGVYEQYF
CDR3 DNA: TGTGCCACCCAGGGACAGGGAGTCTACGAGCAGTACTTC

V gene: TRBV7-3
D gene: NA
J gene: TRBJ2-7
clone size: NA
CDR3 protein: CASSLGPGFGEQYF
CDR3 DNA: TGTGCCAGCAGCTTAGGCCCGGGGTTCGGCGAGCAGTACTTC

V gene: TRBV20-1
D gene: TRBD2
J gene: TRBJ2-2
clone size: NA
CDR3 protein: CSVPSGRAPGELFF
CDR3 DNA: TGCAGTGTCCCTAGCGGGAGGGCCCCCGGGGAGCTGTTTTTT

V gene: TRBV5-1
D gene: NA
J gene: TRBJ2-3
clone size: NA
CDR3 protein: CASSLGTAGDTQYF
CDR3 DNA: TGCGCCAGCAGCTTGGGTACCGCGGGTGACACGCAGTATTTT

V gene: TRBV11-2
D gene: NA
J gene: TRBJ2-7
clone size: NA
CDR3 protein: CVSSLGQGLYEQYF
CDR3 DNA: TGTGTCAGCAGCTTAGGGCAGGGACTCTACGAGCAGTACTTC

V gene: TRBV5-1
D gene: NA
J gene: TRBJ2-1
clone size: NA
CDR3 protein: CANSLPYNEQFF
CDR3 DNA: TGCGCCAACAGCTTACCTTACAATGAGCAGTTCTTC

V gene: TRBV29-1
D gene: NA
J gene: TRBJ1-3
clone size: NA
CDR3 protein: CSVDVSGNTIYF
CDR3 DNA: TGCAGCGTTGACGTATCCGGAAACACCATATATTTT

V gene: TRBV12-2
D gene: NA
J gene: TRBJ1-2
clone size: NA
CDR3 protein: CASPKSRTGAFNYGYTF
CDR3 DNA: TGTGCAAGTCCCAAGTCAAGGACAGGAGCTTTTAACTATGGCTACACCTTC

V gene: TRBV27
D gene: TRBD2
J gene: TRBJ2-1
clone size: few
CDR3 protein: CASSLSGLAGANEQFF
CDR3 DNA: TGTGCCAGCAGTTTATCCGGACTAGCGGGGGCCAATGAGCAGTTCTTC

V gene: TRBV20-1
D gene: NA
J gene: TRBJ2-1
clone size: NA
CDR3 protein: CSARAGLWNEQFF
CDR3 DNA: TGCAGTGCTAGGGCCGGACTGTGGAATGAGCAGTTCTTC

V gene: TRBV4-1
D gene: NA
J gene: TRBJ1-4
clone size: few
CDR3 protein: CASSQEWVGEKLFF
CDR3 DNA: TGCGCCAGCAGCCAAGAATGGGTAGGGGAAAAACTGTTTTTT

V gene: TRBV7-2
D gene: NA
J gene: TRBJ2-4
clone size: few
CDR3 protein: CASSLAPGPENIQYF
CDR3 DNA: TGTGCCAGCAGCTTAGCTCCAGGTCCTGAAAACATTCAGTACTTC

V gene: TRBV28
D gene: TRBD1
J gene: TRBJ2-1
clone size: few
CDR3 protein: CASSLNTGVYNEQFF
CDR3 DNA: TGTGCCAGCAGTTTAAACACAGGGGTCTACAATGAGCAGTTCTTC

V gene: TRBV9
D gene: TRBD1
J gene: TRBJ2-7
clone size: NA
CDR3 protein: CASSVTGQGATYEQYF
CDR3 DNA: TGTGCCAGCAGCGTAACGGGACAGGGGGCAACCTACGAGCAGTACTTC

V gene: TRBV11-2
D gene: TRBD2
J gene: TRBJ2-7
clone size: NA
CDR3 protein: CASSRRPAGGYEQYF
CDR3 DNA: TGTGCCAGCAGCCGACGACCAGCGGGAGGCTACGAGCAGTACTTC

V gene: TRBV3-1
D gene: NA
J gene: TRBJ1-1
clone size: few
CDR3 protein: CASSHGVGVTEAFF
CDR3 DNA: TGTGCCAGCAGCCATGGAGTCGGGGTCACTGAAGCTTTCTTT

V gene: TRBV5-1
D gene: NA
J gene: TRBJ1-4
clone size: few
CDR3 protein: CASSYYIGEKLFF
CDR3 DNA: TGCGCCAGCAGCTATTACATCGGCGAAAAACTGTTTTTT

V gene: TRBV30
D gene: NA
J gene: TRBJ2-7
clone size: NA
CDR3 protein: CAWSVSLFSGEQYF
CDR3 DNA: TGTGCCTGGAGTGTTTCTCTCTTTTCGGGGGAGCAGTACTTC

V gene: TRBV11-2
D gene: TRBD1
J gene: TRBJ1-6
clone size: NA
CDR3 protein: CASSLEAGGTLHF
CDR3 DNA: TGTGCCAGCAGCTTAGAGGCAGGGGGAACCCTCCACTTT

V gene: TRBV9
D gene: TRBD2
J gene: TRBJ2-1
clone size: few
CDR3 protein: CASSVGRAGDNEQFF
CDR3 DNA: TGTGCCAGCAGCGTAGGACGAGCGGGAGATAATGAGCAGTTCTTC

V gene: TRBV4-1
D gene: NA
J gene: TRBJ2-4
clone size: many
CDR3 protein: CASSQEGGGGASKNIQYF
CDR3 DNA: TGCGCCAGCAGCCAAGAGGGTGGGGGGGGCGCCTCCAAAAACATTCAGTACTTC

V gene: TRBV2
D gene: TRBD2
J gene: TRBJ2-3
clone size: few
CDR3 protein: CASSEYLAGITDTQYF
CDR3 DNA: TGTGCCAGCAGTGAATACCTAGCGGGGATCACAGATACGCAGTATTTT

V gene: TRBV28
D gene: NA
J gene: TRBJ2-1
clone size: few
CDR3 protein: CASSLVFLSNEQFF
CDR3 DNA: TGTGCCAGCAGTTTAGTCTTCCTTTCCAATGAGCAGTTCTTC

V gene: TRBV9
D gene: NA
J gene: TRBJ2-3
clone size: few
CDR3 protein: CASSVGGQGLVGTDTQYF
CDR3 DNA: TGTGCCAGCAGCGTAGGGGGCCAGGGGTTGGTAGGCACAGATACGCAGTATTTT

V gene: TRBV4-2
D gene: NA
J gene: TRBJ2-1
clone size: few
CDR3 protein: CASSQDKTGQGFYNEQFF
CDR3 DNA: TGTGCCAGCAGCCAAGATAAGACGGGACAAGGATTCTACAATGAGCAGTTCTTC

V gene: TRBV5-6
D gene: NA
J gene: TRBJ2-7
clone size: NA
CDR3 protein: CASSLRLDEQYF
CDR3 DNA: TGTGCCAGCAGCTTGAGATTGGACGAGCAGTACTTC

V gene: TRBV20-1
D gene: NA
J gene: TRBJ2-1
clone size: NA
CDR3 protein: CSALPDSNEQFF
CDR3 DNA: TGCAGTGCCTTACCCGACTCCAATGAGCAGTTCTTC